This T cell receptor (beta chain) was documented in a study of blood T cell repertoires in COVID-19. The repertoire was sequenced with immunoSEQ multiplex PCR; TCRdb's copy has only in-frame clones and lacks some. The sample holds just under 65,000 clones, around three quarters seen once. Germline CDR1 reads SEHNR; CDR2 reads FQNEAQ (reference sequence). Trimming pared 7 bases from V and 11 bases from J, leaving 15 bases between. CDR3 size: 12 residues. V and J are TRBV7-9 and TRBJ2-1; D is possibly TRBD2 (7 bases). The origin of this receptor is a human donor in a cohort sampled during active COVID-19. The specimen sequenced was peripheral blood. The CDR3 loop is CASTPGGGQQFF. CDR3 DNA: TGTGCCAGCACCCCGGGGGGCGGGCAGCAGTTCTTC.